Below, 23 T cell receptor beta chains from the same sample are listed, as sequenced in a study of human T cells and chemical hapten exposure. Each CDR3 protein gets one entry after TCRdb re-called the RACE reads with MiXCR. The sample contains about 82,000 distinct CDR3 sequences, roughly a tenth of which appear only once. Time point indicated: patch test 3, about 24 weeks after DPC sensitization. Noted treatment: therapeutic diphenylcyclopropenone sensitization with weekly scalp DPC. The sequenced sample was whole blood, obtained in connection with sensitization to the hapten diphenylcyclopropenone (DPC). All receptors come from a woman aged 50 to 60 with alopecia areata. Some clones in this sample may be carry-over from other donors' samples.

V usage is TRBV29-1 and J usage is TRBJ2-7; D not resolved. Germline lookup yields CDR1 SQVTM and CDR2 ANQGSEA. Trimming stripped 5 bases from V and 2 bases from J, with 7 bases between. CDR3 length: 11 amino acids. CDR3 bases: TGCAGCGTTCTCAGAGCCTACGAGCAGTACTTC. This sequence encodes CSVLRAYEQYF.

The gene calls are TRBV29-1 and TRBJ1-4; possible D gene TRBD1, 6 bases. The CDR3 contains 13 residues. V lost 7 bases and J lost 8, with 17 bases in between. Per the germline V gene, CDR1 is SQVTM and CDR2 is ANQGSEA. The CDR3 region has the DNA TGCAGCGCCTCGACAGGTCGGCAGGAAAAACTGTTTTTT. This translates into CSASTGRQEKLFF.

The chain employs TRBV2 and TRBJ2-1; the D gene is possibly TRBD1 (6 bases). Germline CDR1 SNHLY, CDR2 FYNNEI. The CDR3 spans 15 residues. V gave up 6 bases and J gave up 4 bases, with 16 bases separating them. DNA for the CDR3: TGTGCCAGCAGCAAAGGGGGTCTAAGATACAATGAGCAGTTCTTC. This translates into CASSKGGLRYNEQFF.

This clonotype was observed a few times. The chain recombines TRBV29-1 with TRBJ2-5; 8 positions match TRBD2. Germline-derived CDR1 and CDR2 are SQVTM and ANQGSEA. The J segment lost 0 bases and the V segment lost 4 bases, leaving 7 bases of the junction unmatched. The CDR3 runs to 15 residues. This chain's CDR3 is CSVGLLAGYQETQYF. The CDR3 nucleotides read TGCAGCGTTGGGTTGTTAGCGGGGTACCAAGAGACCCAGTACTTC.

A word on this clonotype: One base away lies a much larger clone, so this may be a sequencing read error. The gene calls are TRBV6-5 and TRBJ1-4; D call uncertain. Germline loops: CDR1 MNHEY, CDR2 SVGAGI. The CDR3 consists of 12 residues. Trimming cost V 6 bases and J 11 bases, with 13 bases left between them. The CDR3 sequence is CASRRMGDKLFF. CDR3 DNA sequence: TGTGCCAGCAGACGGATGGGCGATAAACTGTTTTTT.

In this sample, this clonotype turned up many times. J is TRBJ2-7 and V is TRBV10-1; TRBD1 matches 8 bases. CDR3 length: 13 amino acids. The germline V gene encodes CDR1 WNHNN and CDR2 SYGVQD (reference sequence). J lost 5 bases, V lost 4 bases, and 4 bases had no gene match. As DNA, the CDR3 is TGCGCCAGCAGTGGGACAGGGATGCACGAGCAGTACTTC. Encoded protein: CASSGTGMHEQYF.

This clonotype was recorded a few times. This chain joins TRBV29-1 and TRBJ2-2, with TRBD1 identical over 7 bases. The CDR3 spans 14 residues. V gave up 8 bases and J gave up 5 bases; unmatched junction bases: 11. Germline V CDR1 and CDR2: SQVTM, ANQGSEA. The CDR3 is CSSGTAGGTGELFF. The DNA for the CDR3 is TGCAGCTCTGGGACGGCAGGGGGAACCGGGGAGCTGTTTTTT.

Ten or more counts support this clonotype. This chain uses TRBV10-1 with TRBJ2-3, with a tentative D call TRBD2 (7 bases). Germline CDR1 and CDR2: WNHNN and SYGVQD (reference sequence). There are 14 residues in the CDR3. Trimming cost V 7 bases and J 4 bases, with 15 bases left between them. The CDR3 bases are TGCGCCAGCACCCCGGGGGGCTCCGCAGATACGCAGTATTTT. Amino acid sequence: CASTPGGSADTQYF.

This clonotype showed up many times. The chain links TRBV7-9 to TRBJ1-5; 9 positions agree with TRBD1. This CDR3 is built from 15 residues. V shed 1 base, J shed 3 bases, and the junction held 1 base outside the gene matches. Germline V gene lookup returns CDR1 SEHNR and CDR2 FQNEAQ (reference sequence). The CDR3 region is CASSLGQGVNQPQHF. CDR3 DNA: TGTGCCAGCAGCTTAGGACAGGGGGTCAATCAGCCCCAGCATTTT.

The sample holds a few counts of this clonotype. The gene calls are TRBV6-2 or TRBV6-3 and TRBJ2-7; perhaps TRBD1 as D (6 bases). The germline V gene has CDR1 MNHEY and CDR2 SVGEGT. V lost 5 bases to trimming and J lost 6 bases, with 14 bases between them. This CDR3 is built from 13 residues. The CDR3 loop reads CASSRTAVSEQYF. The CDR3 DNA reads TGTGCCAGCAGTCGGACAGCAGTCAGCGAGCAGTACTTC.

This clonotype was observed at least ten times. The chain employs TRBV20-1 and TRBJ1-2; D ambiguous. The CDR3 loop spans 12 amino acids. The V gene's germline CDR1 is DFQATT and CDR2 SNEGSKA (reference sequence). V lost 1 base to trimming and J lost 6 bases, with 9 bases between them. CDR3 region: CSARVAGNGYTF. Written as DNA, the CDR3 is TGCAGTGCTAGAGTGGCAGGAAATGGCTACACCTTC.

The CDR3 loop reads CSAEGPLNTEAFF. CDR3 DNA sequence: TGCAGTGCTGAGGGACCTTTGAACACTGAAGCTTTCTTT. The chain employs TRBV20-1 and TRBJ1-1; possibly TRBD1 for D (5 bases). The V end lost 5 bases, the J end lost 0 bases, and 10 bases lay between the germline ends. From germline, CDR1 is DFQATT and CDR2 SNEGSKA (reference sequence). The CDR3 is 13 amino acids.

The table lists this clonotype with a few counts. The rearrangement joins TRBV4-2 to TRBJ2-7; D ambiguous. Trimming took off 0 bases at V and 1 base at J, with 10 bases between the two ends. Germline V gene data show CDR1 as LGHNA and CDR2 as YNFKEQ. The CDR3 contains 15 residues. CDR3 amino acids: CASSQDLAESYEQYF. Here the CDR3 DNA reads TGTGCCAGCAGCCAAGATTTGGCGGAGTCCTACGAGCAGTACTTC.

This clonotype was recorded many times. The chain employs TRBV21-1 and TRBJ2-7; TRBD1, the D gene given by the table, was not confirmed from the DNA. TRBV21-1 is assigned pseudogene status. This CDR3 spans 14 amino acids. In DNA, the CDR3 is TGTGCCAGCAGCAAAAGACAGGGGGCGAGCGAGCAGTACTTC. This translates into CASSKRQGASEQYF.

This clonotype was counted between two and nine times. The chain uses TRBV5-5 and TRBJ2-2, with 12 bases lining up with TRBD2. This CDR3 spans 16 amino acids. The germline gives CDR1 SGHKS, CDR2 YYEKEE (reference sequence). The trim removed 4 bases at V and 5 bases at J, leaving 6 bases unmatched. The CDR3 DNA follows: TGTGCCAGCAGCGTGACTAGCGGGAGATCTACCGGGGAGCTGTTTTTT. Translating gives CASSVTSGRSTGELFF.

There are a few counts of this clonotype. The chain employs TRBV12-3 or TRBV12-4 and TRBJ2-3, with D tentatively TRBD1 or TRBD2 (5 bases each). This CDR3 has 15 amino acids. With 6 bases removed from V and 1 base from J, the gap between germline ends came to 14 bases. The CDR3 spells CASSRYGAGTDTQYF. The DNA of the CDR3 is TGTGCCAGCAGCCGTTACGGGGCTGGCACAGATACGCAGTATTTT.

This clonotype has at least ten counts. V is TRBV28 and J is TRBJ1-5, with D unresolved. The CDR3 loop spans 14 amino acids. From germline, CDR1 is MDHEN and CDR2 SYDVKM. V was trimmed by 10 bases and J by 2 bases, leaving 15 bases between them. DNA for the CDR3: TGTGCCACGGTGGTGTCCCAGGGCAATCAGCCCCAGCATTTT. Translating it yields CATVVSQGNQPQHF.

This clonotype has at least ten counts. The V call is TRBV29-1, the J call TRBJ2-5, with 10 positions matching TRBD1. The CDR3 is 15 residues long. The trim removed 6 bases at V and 1 base at J, leaving 8 bases unmatched. Germline values: CDR1 SQVTM, CDR2 ANQGSEA. CDR3 nucleotides: TGCAGCGTCGCTTCGACAGGGGGCGTCCAAGAGACCCAGTACTTC. Its protein is CSVASTGGVQETQYF.

This chain connects TRBV5-1 to TRBJ1-1; 7 positions agree with TRBD1. The CDR3 contains 15 residues. J lost 5 bases, V lost 4 bases, and 11 bases had no gene match. CDR1 SGHRS and CDR2 YFSETQ come from the germline V gene. The CDR3 region is CASSPTTGAGTEAFF. CDR3 DNA: TGCGCCAGCAGCCCAACAACAGGGGCAGGGACTGAAGCTTTCTTT.

This clonotype was counted many times. The chain recombines TRBV5-1 with TRBJ2-2; 9 bases map to TRBD1. V shed 1 base, J shed 7 bases, and the junction held 14 bases outside the gene matches. The CDR3 is 18 amino acids. CDR1 and CDR2 from the germline V gene are SGHRS and YFSETQ. The CDR3 region is CASSLPPGGQGISGELFF. The CDR3 nucleotides read TGCGCCAGCAGCTTGCCTCCCGGTGGACAGGGGATTAGCGGGGAGCTGTTTTTT.

For this clonotype: Being one base from a much bigger clone, this may be a read error. The J gene is TRBJ2-5, the V gene TRBV7-6; TRBD2 matches 7 bases. Germline values: CDR1 SGHVS, CDR2 FNYEAQ. The CDR3 totals 14 residues. For the CDR3, the DNA is TGTGCCGGCAGCCCCGGGCTAGCGGTAGCAACCCAGTACTTC. It translates to CAGSPGLAVATQYF. Supplemented by reference TRBV7-6 and TRBJ2-5, the full variable domain reads GAGVSQSPRYKVTKRGQDVALRCDPISGHVSLYWYRQALGQGPEFLTYFNYEAQQDKSGLPNDRFSAERPEGSISTLTIQRTEQRDSAMYRCAGSPGLAVATQYFGPGTRLLVL.

This clonotype was seen repeatedly, ten times or more. The rearrangement links TRBV11-2 to TRBJ2-1; 9 bases are shared with TRBD1. V was pared by 0 bases and J by 5 bases, with 2 bases of the junction left unmatched. The CDR3 is 15 amino acids. Germline lookup yields CDR1 SGHAT and CDR2 FQNNGV. The chain's CDR3 is CASSLEDRGNNEQFF. The DNA for the CDR3 is TGTGCCAGCAGCTTAGAAGACAGGGGGAACAATGAGCAGTTCTTC.

The V call is TRBV29-1, the J call TRBJ2-3; D is possibly TRBD2 (6 bases). The CDR3 has 13 residues. V was trimmed by 5 bases and J by 2 bases, leaving 11 bases between them. From germline, CDR1 is SQVTM and CDR2 ANQGSEA. CDR3 sequence: CSVYGGTTDTQYF. Here the CDR3 DNA reads TGCAGCGTTTATGGCGGGACCACAGATACGCAGTATTTT.